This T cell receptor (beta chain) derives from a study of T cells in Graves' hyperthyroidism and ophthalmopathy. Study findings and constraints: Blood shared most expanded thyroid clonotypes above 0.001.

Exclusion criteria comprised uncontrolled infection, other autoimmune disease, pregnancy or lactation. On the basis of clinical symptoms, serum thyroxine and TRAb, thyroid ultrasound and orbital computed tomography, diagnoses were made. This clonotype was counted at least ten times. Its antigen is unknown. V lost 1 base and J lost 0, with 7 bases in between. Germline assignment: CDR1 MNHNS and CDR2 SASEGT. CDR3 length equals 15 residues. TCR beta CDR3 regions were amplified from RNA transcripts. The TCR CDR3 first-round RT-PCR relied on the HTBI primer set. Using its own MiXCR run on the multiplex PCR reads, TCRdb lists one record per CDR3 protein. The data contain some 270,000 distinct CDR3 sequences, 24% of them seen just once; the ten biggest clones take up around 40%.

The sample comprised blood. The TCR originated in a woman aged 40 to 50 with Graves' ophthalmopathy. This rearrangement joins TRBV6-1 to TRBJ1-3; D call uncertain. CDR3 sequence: CASSEEGRSGNTIYF. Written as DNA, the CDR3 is TGTGCCAGCAGTGAAGAGGGTCGCTCTGGAAACACCATATATTTT.